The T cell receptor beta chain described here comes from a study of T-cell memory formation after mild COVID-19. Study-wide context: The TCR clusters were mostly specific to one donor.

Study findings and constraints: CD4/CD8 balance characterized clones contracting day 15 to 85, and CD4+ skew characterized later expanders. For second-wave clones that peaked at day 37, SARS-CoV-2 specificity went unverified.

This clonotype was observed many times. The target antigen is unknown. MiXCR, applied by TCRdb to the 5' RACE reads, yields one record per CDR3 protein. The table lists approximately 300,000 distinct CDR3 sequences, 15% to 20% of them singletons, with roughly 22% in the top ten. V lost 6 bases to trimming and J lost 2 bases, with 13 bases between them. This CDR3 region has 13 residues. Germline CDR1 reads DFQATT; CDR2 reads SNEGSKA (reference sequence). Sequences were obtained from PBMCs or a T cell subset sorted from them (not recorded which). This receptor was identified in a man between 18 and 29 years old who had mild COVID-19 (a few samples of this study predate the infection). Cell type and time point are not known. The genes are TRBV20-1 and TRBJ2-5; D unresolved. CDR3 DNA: TGCAGTGCCCGAGACGCAGAACAAGAGACCCAGTACTTC. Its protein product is CSARDAEQETQYF.